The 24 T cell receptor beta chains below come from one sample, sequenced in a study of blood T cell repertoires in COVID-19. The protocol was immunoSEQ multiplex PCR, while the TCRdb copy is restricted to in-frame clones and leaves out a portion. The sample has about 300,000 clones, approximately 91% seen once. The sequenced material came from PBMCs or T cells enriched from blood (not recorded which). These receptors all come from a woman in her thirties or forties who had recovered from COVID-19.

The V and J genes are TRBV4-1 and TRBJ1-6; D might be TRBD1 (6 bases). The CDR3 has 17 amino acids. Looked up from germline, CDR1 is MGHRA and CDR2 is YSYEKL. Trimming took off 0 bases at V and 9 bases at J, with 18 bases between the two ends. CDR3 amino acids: CASSQDTGPTVPSPLHF. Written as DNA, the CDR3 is TGCGCCAGCAGCCAAGATACAGGGCCGACAGTTCCTTCACCCCTCCACTTT.

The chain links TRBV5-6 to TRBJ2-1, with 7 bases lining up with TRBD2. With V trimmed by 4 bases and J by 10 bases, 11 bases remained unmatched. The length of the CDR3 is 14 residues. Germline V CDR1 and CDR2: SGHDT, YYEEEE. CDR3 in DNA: TGTGCCAGCAGCCATCGGGGGGTAGATAGGGAGCAGTTCTTC. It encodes CASSHRGVDREQFF.

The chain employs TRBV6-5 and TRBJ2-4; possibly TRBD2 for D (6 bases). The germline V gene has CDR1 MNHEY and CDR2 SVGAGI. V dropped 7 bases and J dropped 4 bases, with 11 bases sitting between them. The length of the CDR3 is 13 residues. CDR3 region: CASTVRGKNIQYF. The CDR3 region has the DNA TGTGCCAGCACGGTCCGGGGGAAAAACATTCAGTACTTC.

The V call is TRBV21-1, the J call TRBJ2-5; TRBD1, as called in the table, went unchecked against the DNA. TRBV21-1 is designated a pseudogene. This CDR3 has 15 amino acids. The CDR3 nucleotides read TGTGCCAGCACCTCAGGGGGGCGCGAAGTAGAGACCCAGTACTTC. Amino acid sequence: CASTSGGREVETQYF.

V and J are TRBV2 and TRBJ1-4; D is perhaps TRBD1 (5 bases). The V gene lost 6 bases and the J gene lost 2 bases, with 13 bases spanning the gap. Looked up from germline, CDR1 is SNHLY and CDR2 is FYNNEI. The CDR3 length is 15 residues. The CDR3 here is CASRVGGVTNEKLFF. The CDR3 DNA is TGTGCCAGCAGGGTTGGAGGGGTCACTAATGAAAAACTGTTTTTT.

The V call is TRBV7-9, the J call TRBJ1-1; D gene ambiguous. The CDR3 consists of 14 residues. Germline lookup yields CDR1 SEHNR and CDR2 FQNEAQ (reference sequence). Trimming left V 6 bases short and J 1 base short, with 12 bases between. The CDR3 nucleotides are TGTGCCAGCAGAAAGTTGCGGGGGAACACTGAAGCTTTCTTT. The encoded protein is CASRKLRGNTEAFF.

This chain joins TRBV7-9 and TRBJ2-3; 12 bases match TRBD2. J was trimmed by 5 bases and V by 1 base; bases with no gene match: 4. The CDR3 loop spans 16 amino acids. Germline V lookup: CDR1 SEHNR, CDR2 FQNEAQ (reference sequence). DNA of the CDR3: TGTGCCAGCAGCTTAGGGACTAGCGGGGAACGAGATACGCAGTATTTT. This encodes CASSLGTSGERDTQYF.

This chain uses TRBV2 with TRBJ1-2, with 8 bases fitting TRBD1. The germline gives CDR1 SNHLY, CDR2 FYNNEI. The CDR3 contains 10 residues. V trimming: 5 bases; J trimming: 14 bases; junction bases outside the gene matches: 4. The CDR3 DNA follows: TGTGCCAGCAGTAGACAGGGGATGACCTTC. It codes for CASSRQGMTF.

CDR3: CASSLNALVNEQFF. Written as DNA, the CDR3 is TGTGCCAGCAGCTTAAATGCATTAGTCAATGAGCAGTTCTTC. This chain links TRBV7-3 with TRBJ2-1; D gene unclear. V was clipped by 1 base and J by 6 bases, with 10 bases between them. From germline, CDR1 is SGHTA and CDR2 FQGTGA. The CDR3 has 14 residues.

The CDR3 DNA follows: TGTGCCAGCAGCCGTCAGGTAGCGGGAGCTGGGGAGCTGTTTTTT. Its protein product is CASSRQVAGAGELFF. The chain links TRBV3-1 (or the pseudogene TRBV3-2) to TRBJ2-2; TRBD2 aligns across 9 bases. The CDR3 covers 15 residues. J lost 8 bases, V lost 4 bases, and 8 bases had no gene match. CDR1 and CDR2 (germline): LGHDT, YNNKEL (reference sequence).

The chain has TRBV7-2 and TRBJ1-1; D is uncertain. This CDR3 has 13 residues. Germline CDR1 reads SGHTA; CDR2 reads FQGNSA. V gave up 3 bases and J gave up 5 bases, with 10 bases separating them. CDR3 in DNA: TGTGCCAGCAGCTTCGGGGAGGTGACTGAAGCTTTCTTT. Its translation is CASSFGEVTEAFF.

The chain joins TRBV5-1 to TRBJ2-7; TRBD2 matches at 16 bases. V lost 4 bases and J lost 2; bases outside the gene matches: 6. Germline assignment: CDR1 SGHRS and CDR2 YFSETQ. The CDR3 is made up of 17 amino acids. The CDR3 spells CASSGGTSGRGTYEQYF. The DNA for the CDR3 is TGCGCCAGCAGCGGCGGGACTAGCGGGAGGGGAACCTACGAGCAGTACTTC.

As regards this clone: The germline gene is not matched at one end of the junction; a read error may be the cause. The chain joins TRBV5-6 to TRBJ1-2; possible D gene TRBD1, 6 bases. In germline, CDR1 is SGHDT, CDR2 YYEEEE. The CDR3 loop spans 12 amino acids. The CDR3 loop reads CASSLAPQGPVF. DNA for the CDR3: TGTGCCAGCAGCTTGGCCCCACAGGGACCCGTGTTC.

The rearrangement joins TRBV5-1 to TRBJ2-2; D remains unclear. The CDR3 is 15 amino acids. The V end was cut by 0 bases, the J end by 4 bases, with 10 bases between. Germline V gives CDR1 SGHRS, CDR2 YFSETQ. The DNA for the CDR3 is TGCGCCAGCAGCTTGGTTTTCAGTGGCACCGGGGAGCTGTTTTTT. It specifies CASSLVFSGTGELFF.

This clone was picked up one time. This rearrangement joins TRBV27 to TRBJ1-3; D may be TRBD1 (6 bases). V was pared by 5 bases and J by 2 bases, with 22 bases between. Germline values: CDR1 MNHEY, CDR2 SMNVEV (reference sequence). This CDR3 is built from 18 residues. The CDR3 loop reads CASSTLQGSGPPGNTIYF. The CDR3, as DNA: TGTGCCAGCAGTACCCTTCAGGGGTCGGGGCCCCCTGGAAACACCATATATTTT.

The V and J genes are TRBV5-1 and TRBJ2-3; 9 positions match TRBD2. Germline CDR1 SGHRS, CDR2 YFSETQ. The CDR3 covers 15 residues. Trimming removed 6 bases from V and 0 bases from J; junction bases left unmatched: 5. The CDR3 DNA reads TGCGCCAGCACCCAGCGGGGGGATAGCACAGATACGCAGTATTTT. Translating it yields CASTQRGDSTDTQYF. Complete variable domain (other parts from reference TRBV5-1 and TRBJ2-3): KAGVTQTPRYLIKTRGQQVTLSCSPISGHRSVSWYQQTPGQGLQFLFEYFSETQRNKGNFPGRFSGRQFSNSRSEMNVSTLELGDSALYLCASTQRGDSTDTQYFGPGTRLTVL.

As DNA, the CDR3 is TGTGCCAGCAGTTCGGACAGCGCTCTGGGGCCCCTCCACTTT. Translated, it gives CASSSDSALGPLHF. V is TRBV2 and J is TRBJ1-6; D is perhaps TRBD1 (6 bases). CDR3 size: 14 residues. CDR1 is SNHLY and CDR2 is FYNNEI in the germline V gene. V lost 5 bases, J lost 13 bases, and 18 bases lay in between.

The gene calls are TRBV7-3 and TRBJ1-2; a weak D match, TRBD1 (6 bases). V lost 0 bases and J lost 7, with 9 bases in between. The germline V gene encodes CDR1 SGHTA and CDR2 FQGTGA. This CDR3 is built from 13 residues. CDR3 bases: TGTGCCAGCAGCTTAACCCAAGGGGGTGGCTACACCTTC. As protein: CASSLTQGGGYTF.

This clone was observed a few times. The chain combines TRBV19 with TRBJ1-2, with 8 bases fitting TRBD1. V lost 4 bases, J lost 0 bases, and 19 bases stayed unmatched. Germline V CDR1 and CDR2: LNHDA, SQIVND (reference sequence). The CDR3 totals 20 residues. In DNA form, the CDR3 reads TGTGCCAGTAGTACACTACCAGGGGGCCTAACTATTACTACTAACTATGGCTACACCTTC. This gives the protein CASSTLPGGLTITTNYGYTF.

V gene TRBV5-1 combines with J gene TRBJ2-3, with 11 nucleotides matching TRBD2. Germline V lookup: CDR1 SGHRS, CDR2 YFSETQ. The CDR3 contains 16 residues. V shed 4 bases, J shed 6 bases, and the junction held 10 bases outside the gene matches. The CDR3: CASSALAGGIPDTQYF. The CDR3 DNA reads TGCGCCAGCAGCGCCTTAGCGGGAGGGATCCCGGATACGCAGTATTTT. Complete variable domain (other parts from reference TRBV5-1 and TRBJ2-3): KAGVTQTPRYLIKTRGQQVTLSCSPISGHRSVSWYQQTPGQGLQFLFEYFSETQRNKGNFPGRFSGRQFSNSRSEMNVSTLELGDSALYLCASSALAGGIPDTQYFGPGTRLTVL.

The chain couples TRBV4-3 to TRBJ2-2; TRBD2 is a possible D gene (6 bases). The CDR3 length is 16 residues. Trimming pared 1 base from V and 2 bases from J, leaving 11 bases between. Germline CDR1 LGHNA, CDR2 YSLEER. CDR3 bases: TGCGCCAGCAGCCAAGCGCCGGGAGAAAACACCGGGGAGCTGTTTTTT. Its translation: CASSQAPGENTGELFF.

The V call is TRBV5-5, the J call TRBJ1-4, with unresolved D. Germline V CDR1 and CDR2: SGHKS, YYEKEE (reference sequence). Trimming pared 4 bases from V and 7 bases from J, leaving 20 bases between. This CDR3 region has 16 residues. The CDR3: CASSPNGWWAGEKLFF. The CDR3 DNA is TGTGCCAGCAGCCCGAACGGGTGGTGGGCGGGTGAAAAACTGTTTTTT.

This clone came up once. As DNA, the CDR3 is TGTGCCAGCCGAGGGACAGTTGAAGGCGGCTACACCTTC. It yields the protein CASRGTVEGGYTF. The chain joins TRBV25-1 to TRBJ1-2, with TRBD1 matching over 7 bases. Trimming removed 8 bases from V and 8 bases from J; junction bases left unmatched: 11. CDR3 length: 13 residues. The germline V gene has CDR1 MGHDK and CDR2 SYGVNS.

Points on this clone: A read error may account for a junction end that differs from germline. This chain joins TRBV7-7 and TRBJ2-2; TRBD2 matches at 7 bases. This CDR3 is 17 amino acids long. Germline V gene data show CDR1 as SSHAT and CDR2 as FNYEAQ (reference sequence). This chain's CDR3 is CASSLAPPGGSGGELFF. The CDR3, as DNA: TGTGCTAGCAGCTTAGCGCCCCCCGGCGGGAGTGGCGGGGAGCTGTTTTTT.